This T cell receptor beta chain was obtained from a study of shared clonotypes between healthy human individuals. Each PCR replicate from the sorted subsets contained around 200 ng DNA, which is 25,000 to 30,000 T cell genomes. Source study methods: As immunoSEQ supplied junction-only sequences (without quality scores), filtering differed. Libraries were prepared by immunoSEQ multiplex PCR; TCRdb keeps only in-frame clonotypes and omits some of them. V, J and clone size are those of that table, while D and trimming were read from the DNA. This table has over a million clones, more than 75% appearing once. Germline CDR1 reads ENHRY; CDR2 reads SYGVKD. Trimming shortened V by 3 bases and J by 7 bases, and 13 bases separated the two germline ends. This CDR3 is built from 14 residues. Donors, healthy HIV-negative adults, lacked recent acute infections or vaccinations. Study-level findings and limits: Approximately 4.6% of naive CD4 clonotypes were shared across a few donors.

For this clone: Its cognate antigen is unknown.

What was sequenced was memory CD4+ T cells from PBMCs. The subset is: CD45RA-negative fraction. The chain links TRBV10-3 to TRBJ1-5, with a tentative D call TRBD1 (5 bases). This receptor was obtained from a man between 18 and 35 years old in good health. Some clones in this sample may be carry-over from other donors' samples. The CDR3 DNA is TGTGCCATCAGTGACGGGACGGGGCAGCAGCCCCAGCATTTT. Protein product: CAISDGTGQQPQHF.